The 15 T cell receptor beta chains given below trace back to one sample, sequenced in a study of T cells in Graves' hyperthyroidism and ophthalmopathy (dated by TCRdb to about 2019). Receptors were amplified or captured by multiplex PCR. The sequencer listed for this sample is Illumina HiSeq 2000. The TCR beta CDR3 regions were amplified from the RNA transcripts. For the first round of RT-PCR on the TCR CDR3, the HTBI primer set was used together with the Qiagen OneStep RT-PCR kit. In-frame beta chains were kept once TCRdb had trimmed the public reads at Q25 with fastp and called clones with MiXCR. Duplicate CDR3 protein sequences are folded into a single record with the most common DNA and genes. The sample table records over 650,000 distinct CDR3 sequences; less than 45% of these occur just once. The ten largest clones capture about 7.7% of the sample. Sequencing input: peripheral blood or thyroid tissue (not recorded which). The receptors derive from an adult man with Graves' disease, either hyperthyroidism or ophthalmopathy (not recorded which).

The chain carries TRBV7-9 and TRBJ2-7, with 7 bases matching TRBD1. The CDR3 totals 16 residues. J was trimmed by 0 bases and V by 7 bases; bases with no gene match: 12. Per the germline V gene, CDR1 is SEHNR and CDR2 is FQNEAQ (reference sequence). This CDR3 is CASNPPRGQSSYEQYF. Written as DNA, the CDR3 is TGTGCCAGCAACCCCCCTCGGGGACAGTCCTCCTACGAGCAGTACTTC.

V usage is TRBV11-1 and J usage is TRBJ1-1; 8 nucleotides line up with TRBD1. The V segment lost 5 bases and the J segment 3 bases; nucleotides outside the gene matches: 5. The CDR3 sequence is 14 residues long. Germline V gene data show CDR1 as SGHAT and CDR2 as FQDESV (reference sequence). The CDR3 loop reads CASSPGGWDTEAFF. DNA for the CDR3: TGTGCCAGCAGCCCAGGGGGCTGGGACACTGAAGCTTTCTTT.

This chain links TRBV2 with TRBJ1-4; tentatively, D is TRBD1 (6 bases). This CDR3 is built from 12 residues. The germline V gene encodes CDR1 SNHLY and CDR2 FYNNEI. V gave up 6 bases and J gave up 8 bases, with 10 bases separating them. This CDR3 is CASSTGWEKLFF. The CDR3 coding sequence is TGTGCCAGCAGCACAGGGTGGGAAAAACTGTTTTTT.

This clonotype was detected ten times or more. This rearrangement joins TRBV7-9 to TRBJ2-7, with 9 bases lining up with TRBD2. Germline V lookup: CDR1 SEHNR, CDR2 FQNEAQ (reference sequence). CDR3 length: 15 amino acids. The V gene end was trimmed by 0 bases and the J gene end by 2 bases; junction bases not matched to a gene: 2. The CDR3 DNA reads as TGTGCCAGCAGCTTAGCTGGCGGGAGGGCCTACGAGCAGTACTTC. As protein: CASSLAGGRAYEQYF. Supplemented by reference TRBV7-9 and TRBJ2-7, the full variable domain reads DTGVSQNPRHKITKRGQNVTFRCDPISEHNRLYWYRQTLGQGPEFLTYFQNEAQLEKSRLLSDRFSAERPKGSFSTLEIQRTEQGDSAMYLCASSLAGGRAYEQYFGPGTRLTVT.

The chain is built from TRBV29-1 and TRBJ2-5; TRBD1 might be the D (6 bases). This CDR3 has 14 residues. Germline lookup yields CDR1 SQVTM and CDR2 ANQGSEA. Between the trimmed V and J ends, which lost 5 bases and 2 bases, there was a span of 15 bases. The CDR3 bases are TGCAGCGTTCAGGGGATGGGGATTCAAGAGACCCAGTACTTC. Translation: CSVQGMGIQETQYF.

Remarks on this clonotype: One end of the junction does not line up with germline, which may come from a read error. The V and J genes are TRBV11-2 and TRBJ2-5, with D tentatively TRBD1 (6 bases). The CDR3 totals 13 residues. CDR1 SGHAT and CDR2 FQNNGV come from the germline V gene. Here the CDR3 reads CATSRARGETQYF. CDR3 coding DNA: TGTGCCACCAGCAGAGCTAGGGGGGAGACCCAGTACTTC.

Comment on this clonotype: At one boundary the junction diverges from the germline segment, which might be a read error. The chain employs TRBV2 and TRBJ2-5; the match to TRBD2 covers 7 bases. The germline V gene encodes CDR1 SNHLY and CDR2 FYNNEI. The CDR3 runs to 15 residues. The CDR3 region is CASSPAGVPQEIQYF. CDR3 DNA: TGTGCCAGCAGCCCCGCGGGGGTTCCTCAAGAGATCCAGTACTTC.

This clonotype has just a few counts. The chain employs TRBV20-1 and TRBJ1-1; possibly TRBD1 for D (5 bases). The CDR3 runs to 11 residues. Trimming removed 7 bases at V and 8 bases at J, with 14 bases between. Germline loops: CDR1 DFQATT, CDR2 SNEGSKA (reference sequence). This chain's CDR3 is CSVPRAGEAFF. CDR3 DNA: TGCAGTGTTCCCCGAGCAGGGGAAGCTTTCTTT.

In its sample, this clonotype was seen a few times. The DNA for the CDR3 is TGCAGTGCTAGAAAAGGACAGGGGATTTCCTACGAGCAGTACTTC. Its translation is CSARKGQGISYEQYF. The chain has TRBV20-1 and TRBJ2-7; 9 bases are shared with TRBD1. Germline V gives CDR1 DFQATT, CDR2 SNEGSKA (reference sequence). V lost 2 bases, J lost 1 base, and 6 bases stayed unmatched. The CDR3 extends over 15 amino acids.

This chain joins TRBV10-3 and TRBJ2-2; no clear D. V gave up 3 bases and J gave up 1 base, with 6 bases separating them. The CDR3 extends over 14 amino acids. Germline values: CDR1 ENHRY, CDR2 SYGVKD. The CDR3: CAISDWENTGELFF. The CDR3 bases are TGTGCCATCAGTGACTGGGAGAACACCGGGGAGCTGTTTTTT.

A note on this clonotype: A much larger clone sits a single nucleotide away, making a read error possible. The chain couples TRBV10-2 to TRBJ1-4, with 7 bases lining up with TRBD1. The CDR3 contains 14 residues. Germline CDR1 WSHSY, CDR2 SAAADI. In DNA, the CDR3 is TGCGTCAGCAGAGAAGGGACAGCGCTTGGAAAACTGTTTTTT. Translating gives CVSREGTALGKLFF.

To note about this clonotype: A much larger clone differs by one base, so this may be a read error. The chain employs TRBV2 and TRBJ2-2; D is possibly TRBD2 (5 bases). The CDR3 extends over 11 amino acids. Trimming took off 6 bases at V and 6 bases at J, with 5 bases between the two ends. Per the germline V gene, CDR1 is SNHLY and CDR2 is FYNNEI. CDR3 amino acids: CASREAGELFF. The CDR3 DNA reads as TGTGCCAGCAGGGAGGCCGGGGAGCTGTTTTTT.

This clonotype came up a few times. CDR3 sequence (DNA): TGCGCCAGCAGGCGGGGGACTAGCGGGGAGAATTACGAGCAGTACTTC. It specifies CASRRGTSGENYEQYF. V is TRBV10-2 and J is TRBJ2-7; 13 positions agree with TRBD2. J lost 4 bases, V lost 6 bases, and 9 bases had no gene match. The CDR3 length is 16 residues. Germline CDR1 reads WSHSY; CDR2 reads SAAADI.

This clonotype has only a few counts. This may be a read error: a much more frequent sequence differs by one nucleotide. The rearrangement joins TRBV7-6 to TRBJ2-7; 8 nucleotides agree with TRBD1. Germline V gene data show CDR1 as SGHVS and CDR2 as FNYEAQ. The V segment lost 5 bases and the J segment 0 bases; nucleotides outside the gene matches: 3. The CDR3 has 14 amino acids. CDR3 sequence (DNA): TGTGCCAGCAGCGGGGGACAGGCCTCCTACGAGCAGTACTTC. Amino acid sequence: CASSGGQASYEQYF.

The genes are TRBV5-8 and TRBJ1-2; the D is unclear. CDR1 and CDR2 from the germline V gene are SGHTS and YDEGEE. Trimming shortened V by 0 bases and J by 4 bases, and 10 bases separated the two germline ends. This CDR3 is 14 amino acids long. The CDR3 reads CASSLEQPLYGYTF. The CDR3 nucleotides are TGTGCCAGCAGCTTGGAACAGCCCCTCTATGGCTACACCTTC.